Each of the 5 T cell receptor beta chains below was sequenced from the same sample in a study of blood T cell repertoires in COVID-19. TCRdb keeps only in-frame clones here, not all; method: immunoSEQ multiplex PCR. In the table there are over 85,000 clones, about 79% of which are singletons. Input material: peripheral blood. These receptors came from a woman older than 75 with active or convalescent COVID-19.

The chain is built from TRBV2 and TRBJ1-6, with D possibly being TRBD1 (6 bases). V was trimmed by 4 bases and J by 8 bases, leaving 15 bases between them. The germline gives CDR1 SNHLY, CDR2 FYNNEI. The CDR3 totals 15 residues. The CDR3 reads CASSGSGGPDSPLHF. CDR3 nucleotide sequence: TGTGCCAGCAGTGGTTCGGGGGGCCCAGATTCACCCCTCCACTTT.

The V and J genes are TRBV18 and TRBJ1-1; 11 positions match TRBD1. The germline V gene encodes CDR1 KGHSH and CDR2 LQKENI. After removal of 3 bases from V and 4 bases from J, the junction contained 4 bases not matched to a gene. The CDR3 extends over 15 amino acids. The DNA of the CDR3 is TGTGCCAGCTCACCCGGACAGGGGGCGCGCACTGAAGCTTTCTTT. Translation gives CASSPGQGARTEAFF. Full variable domain (rest looked up from reference TRBV18 and TRBJ1-1): NAGVMQNPRHLVRRRGQEARLRCSPMKGHSHVYWYRQLPEEGLKFMVYLQKENIIDESGMPKERFSAEFPKEGPSILRIQQVVRGDSAAYFCASSPGQGARTEAFFGQGTRLTVV.

V usage is TRBV27 and J usage is TRBJ2-3; no reliable D call. The CDR3 consists of 15 residues. V gave up 1 base and J gave up 7 bases, with 15 bases separating them. Germline V gene lookup returns CDR1 MNHEY and CDR2 SMNVEV (reference sequence). DNA of the CDR3: TGTGCCAGCAGTTTATGGTCCCCTCCGAGGAATACGCAGTATTTT. As protein: CASSLWSPPRNTQYF.

The V gene is TRBV19, the J gene TRBJ1-3; D not certain. The V end was cut by 3 bases, the J end by 0 bases, with 6 bases between. Germline CDR1 LNHDA, CDR2 SQIVND (reference sequence). This CDR3 comprises 14 residues. The CDR3 DNA follows: TGTGCCAGTAGTATCAGAAACTCTGGAAACACCATATATTTT. It encodes CASSIRNSGNTIYF.

The gene calls are TRBV10-3 and TRBJ2-5; the D gene is possibly TRBD1 (6 bases). CDR3 length equals 13 residues. Trimming cost V 4 bases and J 0 bases, with 6 bases left between them. CDR1 is ENHRY and CDR2 is SYGVKD in the germline V gene. CDR3 in DNA: TGTGCCATCAGTGGGGACAACCAAGAGACCCAGTACTTC. This encodes CAISGDNQETQYF.